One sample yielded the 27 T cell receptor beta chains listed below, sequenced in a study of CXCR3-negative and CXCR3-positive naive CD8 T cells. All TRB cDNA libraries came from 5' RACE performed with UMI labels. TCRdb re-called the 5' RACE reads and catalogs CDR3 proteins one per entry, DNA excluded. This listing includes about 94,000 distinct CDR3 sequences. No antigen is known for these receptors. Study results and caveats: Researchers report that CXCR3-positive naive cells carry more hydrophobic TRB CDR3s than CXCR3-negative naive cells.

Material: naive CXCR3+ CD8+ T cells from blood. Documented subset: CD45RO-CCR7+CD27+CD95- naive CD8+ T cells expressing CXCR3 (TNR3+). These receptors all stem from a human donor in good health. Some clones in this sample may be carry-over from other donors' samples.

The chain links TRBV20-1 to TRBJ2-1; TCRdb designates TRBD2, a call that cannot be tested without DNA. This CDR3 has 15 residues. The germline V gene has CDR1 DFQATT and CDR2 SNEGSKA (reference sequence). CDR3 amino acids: CSARGAGFSYNEQFF.

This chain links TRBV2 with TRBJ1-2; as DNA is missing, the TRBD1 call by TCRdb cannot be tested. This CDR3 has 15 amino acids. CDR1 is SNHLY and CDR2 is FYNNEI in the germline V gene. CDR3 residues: CASRVGTGDYYGYTF.

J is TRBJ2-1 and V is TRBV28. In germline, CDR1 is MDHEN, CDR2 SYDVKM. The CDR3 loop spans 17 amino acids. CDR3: CASSLMSEAGPYNEQFF.

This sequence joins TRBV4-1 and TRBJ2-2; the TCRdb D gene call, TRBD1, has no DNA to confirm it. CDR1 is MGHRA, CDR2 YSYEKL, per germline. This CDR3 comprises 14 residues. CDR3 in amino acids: CASSQGQGNGELFF.

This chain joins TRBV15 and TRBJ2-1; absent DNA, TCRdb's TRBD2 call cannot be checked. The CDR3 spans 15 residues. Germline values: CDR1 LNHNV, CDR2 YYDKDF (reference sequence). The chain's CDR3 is CATSRDRAGGNEQFF.

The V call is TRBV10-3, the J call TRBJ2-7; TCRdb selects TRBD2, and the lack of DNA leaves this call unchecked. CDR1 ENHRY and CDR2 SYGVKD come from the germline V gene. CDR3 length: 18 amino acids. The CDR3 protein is CAISESGLAAISSYEQYF.

CDR3 amino acids: CASRLVRDIETYEQYF. The chain has TRBV6-2 or TRBV6-3 and TRBJ2-7; TCRdb's assignment of TRBD1 cannot be checked, as there is no DNA. The CDR3 is 16 amino acids. CDR1 is MNHEY, CDR2 SVGEGT, per germline.

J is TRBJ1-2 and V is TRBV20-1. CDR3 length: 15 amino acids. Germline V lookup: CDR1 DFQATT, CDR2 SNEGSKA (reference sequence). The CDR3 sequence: CSAEPGQGRAYGYTF.

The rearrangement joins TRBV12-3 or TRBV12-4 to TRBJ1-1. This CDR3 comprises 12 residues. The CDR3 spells CASGYMNTEAFF.

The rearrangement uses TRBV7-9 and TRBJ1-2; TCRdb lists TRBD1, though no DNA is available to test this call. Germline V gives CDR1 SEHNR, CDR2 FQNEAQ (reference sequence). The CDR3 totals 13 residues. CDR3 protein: CASRRDIYYGYTF.

CDR3 in amino acids: CASSTKTGSDQPQHF. The V gene is TRBV6-2 or TRBV6-3, the J gene TRBJ1-5; the TRBD1 assignment by TCRdb is unverifiable without DNA. Per germline, CDR1 MNHEY and CDR2 SVGEGT. The CDR3 covers 15 residues.

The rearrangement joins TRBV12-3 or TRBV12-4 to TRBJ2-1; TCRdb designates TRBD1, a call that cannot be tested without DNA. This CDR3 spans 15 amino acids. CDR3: CASSFRAASYNEQFF.

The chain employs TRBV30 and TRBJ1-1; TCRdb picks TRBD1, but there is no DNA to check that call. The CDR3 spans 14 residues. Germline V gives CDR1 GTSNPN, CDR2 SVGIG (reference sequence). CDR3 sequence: CAWSGRQGNTEAFF.

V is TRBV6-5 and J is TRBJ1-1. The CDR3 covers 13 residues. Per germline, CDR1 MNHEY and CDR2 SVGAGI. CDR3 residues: CASSFTRNTEAFF.

CDR3 sequence reads: CASEDRNYEQYF. The rearrangement joins TRBV27 to TRBJ2-7. The CDR3 is 12 amino acids. Germline V gene lookup returns CDR1 MNHEY and CDR2 SMNVEV (reference sequence).

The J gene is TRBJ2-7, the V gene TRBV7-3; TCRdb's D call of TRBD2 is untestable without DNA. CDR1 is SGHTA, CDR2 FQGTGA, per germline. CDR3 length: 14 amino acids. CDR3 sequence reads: CASSLVAGGREQYF. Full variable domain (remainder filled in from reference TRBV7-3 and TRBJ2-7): GAGVSQTPSNKVTEKGKYVELRCDPISGHTALYWYRQSLGQGPEFLIYFQGTGAADDSGLPNDRFFAVRPEGSVSTLKIQRTERGDSAVYLCASSLVAGGREQYFGPGTRLTVT.

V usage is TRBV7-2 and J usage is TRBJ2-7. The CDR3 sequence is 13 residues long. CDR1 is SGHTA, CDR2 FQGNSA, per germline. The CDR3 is CASSVAGAYEQYF.

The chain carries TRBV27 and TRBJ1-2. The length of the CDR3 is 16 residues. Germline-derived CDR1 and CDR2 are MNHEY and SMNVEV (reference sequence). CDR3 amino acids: CASSYFPVESRNGYTF.

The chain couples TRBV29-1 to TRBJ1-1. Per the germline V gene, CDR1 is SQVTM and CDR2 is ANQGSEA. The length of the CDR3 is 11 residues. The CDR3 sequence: CSVVGNTEAFF.

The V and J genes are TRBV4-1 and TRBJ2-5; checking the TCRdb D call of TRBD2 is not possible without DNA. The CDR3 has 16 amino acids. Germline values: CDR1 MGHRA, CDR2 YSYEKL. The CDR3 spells CASSQVEGASQETQYF.

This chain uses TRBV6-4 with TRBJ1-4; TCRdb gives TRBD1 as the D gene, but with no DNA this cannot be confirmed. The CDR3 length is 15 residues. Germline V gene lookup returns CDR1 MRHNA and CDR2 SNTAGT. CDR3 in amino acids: CASSDTGDLNEKLFF.

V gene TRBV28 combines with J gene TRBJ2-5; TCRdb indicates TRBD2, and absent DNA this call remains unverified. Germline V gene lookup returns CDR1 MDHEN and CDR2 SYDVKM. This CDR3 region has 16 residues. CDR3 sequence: CASSGRGRLSEETQYF.

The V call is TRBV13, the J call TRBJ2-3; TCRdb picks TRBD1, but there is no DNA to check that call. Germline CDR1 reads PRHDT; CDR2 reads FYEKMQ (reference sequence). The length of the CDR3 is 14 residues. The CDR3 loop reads CASSEGGKADTQYF.

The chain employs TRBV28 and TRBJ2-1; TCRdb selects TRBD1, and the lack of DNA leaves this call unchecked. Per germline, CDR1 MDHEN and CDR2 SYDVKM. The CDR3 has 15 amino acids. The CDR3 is CATTPRTGGYNEQFF.

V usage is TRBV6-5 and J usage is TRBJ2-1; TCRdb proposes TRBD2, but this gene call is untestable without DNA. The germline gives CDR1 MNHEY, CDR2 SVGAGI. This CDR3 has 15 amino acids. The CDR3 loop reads CASSPTSGHYNEQFF.

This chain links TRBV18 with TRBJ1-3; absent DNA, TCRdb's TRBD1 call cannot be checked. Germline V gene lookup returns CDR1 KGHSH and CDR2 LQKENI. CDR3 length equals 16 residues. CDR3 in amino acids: CASSSDYRVAGNTIYF.

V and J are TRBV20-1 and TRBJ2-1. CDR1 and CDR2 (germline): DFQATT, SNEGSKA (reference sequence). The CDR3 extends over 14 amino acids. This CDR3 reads CSARTQRTWDEQFF.